One sample yielded the 23 T cell receptor beta chains listed below, sequenced in a study of T cells after yellow fever vaccination. TCRdb analysed the 5' RACE reads with MiXCR anew, one entry per CDR3 protein. This table holds around 320,000 distinct CDR3 sequences, 3.5% to 4.5% found once. The source material was PBMCs, sampled 15 days after the yellow fever booster vaccination. These receptors were obtained from a man aged 18 to 35 who received the YFV17D yellow fever vaccine.

This chain connects TRBV27 to TRBJ2-3; D call uncertain. Trimming pared 0 bases from V and 2 bases from J, leaving 9 bases between. This CDR3 spans 15 amino acids. CDR1 and CDR2 from the germline V gene are MNHEY and SMNVEV (reference sequence). The CDR3 DNA sequence: TGTGCCAGCAGTTTATCAGTAAGGACCACAGATACGCAGTATTTT. This sequence encodes CASSLSVRTTDTQYF.

This clonotype was recorded a few times. V usage is TRBV5-1 and J usage is TRBJ1-1, with D possibly matching TRBD1 (6 bases). Between the trimmed V and J ends, which lost 4 bases and 3 bases, there was a span of 13 bases. This CDR3 has 14 residues. Germline V gene data show CDR1 as SGHRS and CDR2 as YFSETQ. The CDR3 region is CASSPFGGDTEAFF. The CDR3, as DNA: TGCGCCAGCAGCCCCTTTGGGGGCGACACTGAAGCTTTCTTT.

This clonotype was detected ten times or more. The chain employs TRBV7-9 and TRBJ2-2; TRBD2 is a possible D gene (5 bases). There are 13 residues in the CDR3. Germline CDR1 reads SEHNR; CDR2 reads FQNEAQ (reference sequence). Trimming stripped 3 bases from V and 6 bases from J, with 8 bases between. The CDR3, as DNA: TGTGCCAGCAGCTTTGGAGCGGCCGGGGAGCTGTTTTTT. It is translated as CASSFGAAGELFF.

The J gene is TRBJ2-3, the V gene TRBV5-1; 7 nucleotides match TRBD2. CDR3 length equals 15 residues. After removal of 0 bases from V and 5 bases from J, the junction contained 6 bases not matched to a gene. Germline lookup yields CDR1 SGHRS and CDR2 YFSETQ. CDR3 DNA: TGCGCCAGCAGCTTGGCCGGGCTAGCGGTAGATACGCAGTATTTT. It translates to CASSLAGLAVDTQYF.

The rearrangement joins TRBV12-3 or TRBV12-4 to TRBJ1-1; the D gene is possibly TRBD1 (5 bases). CDR3 length: 15 residues. Trimming removed 5 bases from V and 1 base from J, with 14 bases in between. The CDR3 DNA sequence: TGTGCCAGCAGTGTGACCCCTGGGGGGAACACTGAAGCTTTCTTT. Residues: CASSVTPGGNTEAFF.

The chain links TRBV20-1 to TRBJ2-5, with D possibly being TRBD2 (5 bases). Trimming removed 4 bases at V and 5 bases at J, with 14 bases between. The CDR3 is 13 residues long. The germline V gene encodes CDR1 DFQATT and CDR2 SNEGSKA (reference sequence). The chain's CDR3 is CSAKPSMPETQYF. The CDR3 DNA reads TGCAGTGCTAAACCTAGCATGCCCGAGACCCAGTACTTC.

This clonotype was observed many times. CDR3 bases: TGTGCCAGCAGCTTAACGCAGGGGAGCACAGATACGCAGTATTTT. This gives the protein CASSLTQGSTDTQYF. The rearrangement joins TRBV7-9 to TRBJ2-3; D may be TRBD1 (6 bases). Germline CDR1 reads SEHNR; CDR2 reads FQNEAQ (reference sequence). The CDR3 length is 15 residues. The V end was cut by 2 bases, the J end by 0 bases, with 9 bases between.

This clonotype came up a few times. The rearrangement links TRBV14 to TRBJ2-2; D possibly corresponds to TRBD1 (5 bases). From germline, CDR1 is SGHDN and CDR2 FVKESK. The V and J ends lost 3 bases and 6 bases respectively, with 14 bases between them. CDR3 length: 15 residues. The CDR3 nucleotides are TGTGCCAGCAGCCAGGGGCATAACATACCCGGGGAGCTGTTTTTT. Amino acid sequence: CASSQGHNIPGELFF.

This clonotype has just a few counts. The chain links TRBV12-5 to TRBJ2-5, with TRBD1 as a possible D gene (7 bases). Germline CDR1 reads LGHNT; CDR2 reads FRNRAP. Deletions cut 3 bases from V and 5 bases from J, with 16 bases between. The CDR3 spans 15 residues. The CDR3: CASGLGDRGRETQYF. The CDR3 DNA reads as TGTGCTAGTGGTTTAGGGGACAGAGGGAGGGAGACCCAGTACTTC.

This clonotype was counted many times. The chain carries TRBV7-2 and TRBJ2-1; 7 bases are shared with TRBD1. CDR1 is SGHTA, CDR2 FQGNSA, per germline. Trimming removed 2 bases from V and 7 bases from J; junction bases left unmatched: 11. This CDR3 has 16 amino acids. CDR3 DNA sequence: TGTGCCAGCAGCTTAAGGGGCAGGGGGATGTGGAATGAGCAGTTCTTC. Encoded protein: CASSLRGRGMWNEQFF. The full variable domain, with the rest looked up from reference TRBV7-2 and TRBJ2-1, is GAGVSQSPSNKVTEKGKDVELRCDPISGHTALYWYRQSLGQGLEFLIYFQGNSAPDKSGLPSDRFSAERTGGSVSTLTIQRTQQEDSAVYLCASSLRGRGMWNEQFFGPGTRLTVL.

The chain employs TRBV9 and TRBJ1-3, with a weak D call TRBD1 (5 bases). The CDR3 spans 16 residues. Germline CDR1 is SGDLS and CDR2 is YYNGEE. Trimming removed 7 bases at V and 0 bases at J, with 17 bases between. The CDR3 region is CASGGWGSISGNTIYF. DNA for the CDR3: TGTGCCAGCGGGGGTTGGGGCAGCATCTCTGGAAACACCATATATTTT.

V is TRBV23-1 and J is TRBJ2-7, with 13 bases aligning to TRBD2. TRBV23-1 is identified as an open reading frame with a role that is uncertain. V shed 2 bases, J shed 4 bases, and the junction held 8 bases outside the gene matches. The CDR3 is 17 residues long. The CDR3 sequence: CASSQRTSGGPGYEQYF. The DNA of the CDR3 is TGCGCCAGCAGTCAAAGGACTAGCGGGGGTCCGGGATACGAGCAGTACTTC.

The V and J genes are TRBV5-6 and TRBJ1-6; unclear D gene. The CDR3 runs to 15 residues. Trimming removed 4 bases at V and 10 bases at J, with 18 bases between. Germline CDR1 SGHDT, CDR2 YYEEEE. The CDR3 nucleotides read TGTGCCAGCAGCAAATCGGGGTACCTTAGCTCACCCCTCCACTTT. Protein: CASSKSGYLSSPLHF.

V usage is TRBV5-1 and J usage is TRBJ1-1; tentatively, D is TRBD1 (6 bases). Germline V gene lookup returns CDR1 SGHRS and CDR2 YFSETQ. Trimming took 4 bases from V and 5 from J, leaving 15 bases between them. This CDR3 has 14 residues. This chain's CDR3 is CASSQQGLWTEAFF. The DNA for the CDR3 is TGCGCCAGCAGCCAACAGGGTCTATGGACTGAAGCTTTCTTT.

This sequence joins TRBV15 and TRBJ2-5; D is unresolved. This CDR3 is built from 15 residues. Germline CDR1 reads LNHNV; CDR2 reads YYDKDF (reference sequence). Trimming removed 3 bases at V and 4 bases at J, with 15 bases between. In DNA, the CDR3 is TGTGCCACCAGCAGGGGCTGGGCGGTCCGAGAGACCCAGTACTTC. Its translation is CATSRGWAVRETQYF.

This clonotype was seen a handful of times. The CDR3 sequence: CASSVAGADINLYNEQFF. The CDR3 DNA is TGTGCCAGCAGCGTAGCTGGGGCAGACATAAACCTATACAATGAGCAGTTCTTC. This chain connects TRBV9 to TRBJ2-1; D possibly corresponds to TRBD1 (5 bases). V gave up 0 bases and J gave up 4 bases, with 20 bases separating them. Per germline, CDR1 SGDLS and CDR2 YYNGEE. The length of the CDR3 is 18 residues. Combining the CDR3 with reference TRBV9 and TRBJ2-1 gives the whole variable domain DSGVTQTPKHLITATGQRVTLRCSPRSGDLSVYWYQQSLDQGLQFLIQYYNGEERAKGNILERFSAQQFPDLHSELNLSSLELGDSALYFCASSVAGADINLYNEQFFGPGTRLTVL.

This clonotype was counted only a few times. This sequence joins TRBV20-1 and TRBJ1-5; 8 nucleotides align to TRBD1. The CDR3 covers 14 residues. V trimming: 6 bases; J trimming: 5 bases; junction bases outside the gene matches: 9. In germline, CDR1 is DFQATT, CDR2 SNEGSKA (reference sequence). Here the CDR3 reads CSASLSGGDQPQHF. For the CDR3, the DNA is TGCAGTGCATCGTTGTCAGGGGGCGATCAGCCCCAGCATTTT.

The V call is TRBV9, the J call TRBJ2-6; D call uncertain. CDR1 is SGDLS and CDR2 is YYNGEE in the germline V gene. V shed 0 bases and J shed 0 bases, with 16 bases lying between them. The CDR3 contains 19 residues. CDR3 loop: CASSVGTPKDPSGANVLTF. The CDR3 DNA follows: TGTGCCAGCAGCGTAGGTACCCCAAAGGACCCCTCTGGGGCCAACGTCCTGACTTTC.

This clonotype has a handful of counts. V usage is TRBV7-2 and J usage is TRBJ2-7; 10 bases agree with TRBD2. This CDR3 contains 14 residues. Germline CDR1 is SGHTA and CDR2 is FQGNSA. J lost 6 bases, V lost 5 bases, and 7 bases had no gene match. CDR3 residues: CASSPTAGGLEQYF. DNA of the CDR3: TGTGCCAGCAGCCCCACAGCGGGGGGGCTCGAGCAGTACTTC.

This clonotype was seen at least ten times. The rearrangement uses TRBV11-2 and TRBJ2-3; possibly TRBD2 for D (6 bases). From germline, CDR1 is SGHAT and CDR2 FQNNGV. The CDR3 loop spans 13 amino acids. The V end lost 3 bases, the J end lost 4 bases, and 8 bases lay between the germline ends. The CDR3 bases are TGTGCCAGCAGCTTCACGGGGGCAGATACGCAGTATTTT. This sequence encodes CASSFTGADTQYF.

The table lists this clonotype with many counts. The chain joins TRBV4-3 to TRBJ2-3; no clear D gene. V lost 2 bases, J lost 1 base, and 13 bases lay in between. The CDR3 runs 16 residues. Germline V gives CDR1 LGHNA, CDR2 YSLEER. For the CDR3, the DNA is TGCGCCAGCAGCCAACTCCGGGCCACGGGCACAGATACGCAGTATTTT. It is translated as CASSQLRATGTDTQYF.

V gene TRBV7-2 combines with J gene TRBJ2-7; D gene uncertain. This CDR3 region has 11 residues. Trimming took 4 bases from V and 5 from J, leaving 6 bases between them. CDR1 and CDR2 from the germline V gene are SGHTA and FQGNSA. CDR3 nucleotides: TGTGCCAGCAGCTCCTACCACGAGCAGTACTTC. This sequence encodes CASSSYHEQYF. Using reference TRBV7-2 and TRBJ2-7 for the parts outside the CDR3, the full variable domain is GAGVSQSPSNKVTEKGKDVELRCDPISGHTALYWYRQSLGQGLEFLIYFQGNSAPDKSGLPSDRFSAERTGGSVSTLTIQRTQQEDSAVYLCASSSYHEQYFGPGTRLTVT.

The V gene is TRBV6-5, the J gene TRBJ2-5; no reliable D call. The CDR3 spans 13 residues. CDR1 is MNHEY, CDR2 SVGAGI, per germline. The germline V and J ends were trimmed by 7 bases and 3 bases, with 12 bases remaining between them. The chain's CDR3 is CASIPGPEETQYF. CDR3 sequence (DNA): TGTGCCAGCATCCCCGGGCCTGAAGAGACCCAGTACTTC.